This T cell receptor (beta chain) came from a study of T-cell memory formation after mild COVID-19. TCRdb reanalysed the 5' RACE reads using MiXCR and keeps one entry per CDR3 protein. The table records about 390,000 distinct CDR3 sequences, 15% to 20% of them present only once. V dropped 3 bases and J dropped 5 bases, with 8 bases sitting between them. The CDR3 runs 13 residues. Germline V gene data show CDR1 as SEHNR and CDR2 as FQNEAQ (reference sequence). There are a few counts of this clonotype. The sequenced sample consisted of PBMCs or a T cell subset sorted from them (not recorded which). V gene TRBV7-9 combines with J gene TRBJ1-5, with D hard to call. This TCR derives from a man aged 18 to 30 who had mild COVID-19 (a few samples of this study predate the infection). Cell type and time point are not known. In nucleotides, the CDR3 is TGTGCCAGCAGCTTTTTTCAGGATCAGCCCCAGCATTTT. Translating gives CASSFFQDQPQHF. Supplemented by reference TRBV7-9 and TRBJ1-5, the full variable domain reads DTGVSQNPRHKITKRGQNVTFRCDPISEHNRLYWYRQTLGQGPEFLTYFQNEAQLEKSRLLSDRFSAERPKGSFSTLEIQRTEQGDSAMYLCASSFFQDQPQHFGDGTRLSIL.